This T cell receptor beta chain appears in the sequencing data of a study of patients and donors after allogeneic stem cell transplantation. TCRdb processed the RT-PCR reads anew with MiXCR; each CDR3 protein has one entry. The table lists about 100,000 distinct CDR3 sequences, roughly 37% of them singletons. The material sequenced was blood, either unsorted or a sorted T cell fraction (not recorded which). The receptor was derived from a human donor who was either an allogeneic HSCT recipient or a stem cell or donor lymphocyte infusion donor (not recorded which). It is not recorded whose cells these are; they may come from a transplant donor.

The CDR3 sequence: CASSFMKDRALNTIYF. DNA for the CDR3: TGTGCCAGCAGTTTTATGAAGGACAGGGCACTAAACACCATATATTTT. The chain links TRBV12-3 or TRBV12-4 to TRBJ1-3; 8 nucleotides match TRBD1. This CDR3 has 16 residues. With 3 bases clipped from V and 6 bases from J, the junction kept 10 bases outside the gene matches.